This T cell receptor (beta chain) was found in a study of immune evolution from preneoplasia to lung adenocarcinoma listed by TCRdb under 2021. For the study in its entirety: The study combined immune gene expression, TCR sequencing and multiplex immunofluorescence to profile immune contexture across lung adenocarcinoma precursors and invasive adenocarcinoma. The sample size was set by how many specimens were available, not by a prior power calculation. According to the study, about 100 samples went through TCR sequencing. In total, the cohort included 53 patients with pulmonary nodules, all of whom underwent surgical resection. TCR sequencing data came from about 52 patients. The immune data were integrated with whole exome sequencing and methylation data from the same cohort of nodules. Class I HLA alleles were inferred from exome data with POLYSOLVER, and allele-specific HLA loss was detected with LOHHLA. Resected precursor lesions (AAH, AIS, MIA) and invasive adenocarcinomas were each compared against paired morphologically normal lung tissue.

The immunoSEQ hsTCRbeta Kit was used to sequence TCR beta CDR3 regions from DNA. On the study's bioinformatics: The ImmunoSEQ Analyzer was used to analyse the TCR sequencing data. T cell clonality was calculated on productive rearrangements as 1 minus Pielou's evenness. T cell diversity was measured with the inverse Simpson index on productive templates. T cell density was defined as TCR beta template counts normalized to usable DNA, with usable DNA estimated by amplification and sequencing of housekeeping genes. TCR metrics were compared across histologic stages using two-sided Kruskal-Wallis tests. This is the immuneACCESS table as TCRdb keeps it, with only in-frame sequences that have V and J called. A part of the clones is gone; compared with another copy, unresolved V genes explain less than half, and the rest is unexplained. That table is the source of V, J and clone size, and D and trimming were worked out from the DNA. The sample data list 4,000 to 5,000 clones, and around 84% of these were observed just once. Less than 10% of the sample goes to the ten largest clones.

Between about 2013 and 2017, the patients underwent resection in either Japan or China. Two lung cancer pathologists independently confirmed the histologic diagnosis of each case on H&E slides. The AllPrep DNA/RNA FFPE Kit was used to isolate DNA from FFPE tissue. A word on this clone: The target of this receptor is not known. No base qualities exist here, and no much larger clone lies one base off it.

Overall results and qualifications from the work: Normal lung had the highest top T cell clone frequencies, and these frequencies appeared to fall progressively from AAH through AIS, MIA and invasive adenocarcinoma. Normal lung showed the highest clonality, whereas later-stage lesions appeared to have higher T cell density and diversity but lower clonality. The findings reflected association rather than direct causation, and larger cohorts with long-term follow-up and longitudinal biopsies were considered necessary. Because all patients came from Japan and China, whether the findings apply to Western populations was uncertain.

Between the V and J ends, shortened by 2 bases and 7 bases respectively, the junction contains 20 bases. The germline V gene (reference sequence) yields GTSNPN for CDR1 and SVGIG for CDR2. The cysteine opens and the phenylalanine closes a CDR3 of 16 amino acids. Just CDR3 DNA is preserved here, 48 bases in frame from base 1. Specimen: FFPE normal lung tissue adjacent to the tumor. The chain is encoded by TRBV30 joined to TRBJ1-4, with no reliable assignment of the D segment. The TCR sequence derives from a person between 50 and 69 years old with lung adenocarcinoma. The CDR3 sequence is CAWSPSDVGISEKLFF. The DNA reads TGTGCCTGGAGTCCCTCAGATGTGGGTATCTCTGAAAAACTGTTTTTT.